This entry concerns a single TCR beta chain. Its matching antigen is unknown. Trimming shortened V by 3 bases and J by 3 bases, and 11 bases separated the two germline ends. CDR1 is SQVTM and CDR2 is ANQGSEA in the germline V gene. The CDR3 length is 13 residues. Alongside a J-beta primer mix, a sample-barcoded 5' primer served in a second PCR lasting about 6 to 12 cycles. Every cDNA was tagged by a template-switch adaptor with 12 random nucleotides. TCRdb processed the 5' RACE reads anew with MiXCR; each CDR3 protein has one entry. The table lists hundreds of thousands of distinct CDR3 sequences, around 68% of them singletons. This specimen belongs to a study of blood T cells in healthy people across ages. The study's findings and limits: With age, beta diversity per million T cells declined roughly linearly, significantly by 30 to 40. Versus aged donors, long-lived donors had higher diversity and more naive CD4+ cells.

The sequence was obtained from a man younger than 45 in good health. The specimen was blood. The chain carries TRBV29-1 and TRBJ1-2; the D is unclear. This CDR3 reads CSVEGIYDYGYTF. DNA of the CDR3: TGCAGCGTTGAGGGCATTTACGACTATGGCTACACCTTC.